This entry features one TCR beta chain sequence. Antigen unknown. The CDR3 is 13 amino acids. Germline CDR1 GTSNPN, CDR2 SVGIG (reference sequence). Trimming pared 4 bases from V and 4 bases from J, leaving 11 bases between. The PCR had 60 Vbeta and 13 Jbeta primers. Authors' processing steps: Around 10 million of the about 80 million unique TCR beta chains counted in a later analysis were shared. The data were produced by immunoSEQ multiplex PCR, yet TCRdb's version contains in-frame clones alone and is incomplete. D and trimming were read from the DNA, whereas the V and J calls and clone size are those reported in that table. This table has over 150,000 clones, over 70% appearing once. These data belong to a study of cytomegalovirus exposure and HLA in healthy donors. Study-level findings and limits: A list of around 160 TCR beta chains associated with cytomegalovirus was given.

Source material: PBMCs. This clonotype was obtained from a woman in her fifties or sixties in good health and CMV-seropositive. This chain uses TRBV30 with TRBJ1-3, with D maybe TRBD1 (5 bases). The CDR3 is CAWIVRGGNTIYF. CDR3 bases: TGTGCCTGGATTGTTCGGGGGGGAAACACCATATATTTT.